The 30 T cell receptor beta chains given below trace back to one sample, sequenced in a study of identical twins. MiXCR was run by TCRdb on the 5' RACE reads, yielding one entry per CDR3 protein. In the table there are hundreds of thousands of distinct CDR3 sequences, over 20% of which are singletons. The same sample was also used in a study of T cells expressing NK-cell markers.

Sequenced: PBMCs. These receptors were collected from a woman younger than 30 in good health.

The genes are TRBV3-1 and TRBJ2-3; D unclear. Germline assignment: CDR1 LGHDT and CDR2 YNNKEL (reference sequence). CDR3 length: 16 residues. The ends were cut back, 8 bases at V and 3 bases at J, with 21 bases in the middle. The CDR3 nucleotides are TGTGCCAGCGCTCCGATCCCCCTCACGGGTACAGATACGCAGTATTTT. As protein: CASAPIPLTGTDTQYF.

The chain recombines TRBV5-1 with TRBJ2-7; 8 bases map to TRBD1. Germline CDR1 SGHRS, CDR2 YFSETQ. The CDR3 spans 17 residues. V lost 4 bases and J lost 0; bases outside the gene matches: 12. The CDR3 DNA reads as TGCGCCAGCAGCGGACAGGGTAAATACACTACCTCCTACGAGCAGTACTTC. Translation: CASSGQGKYTTSYEQYF.

There are many counts of this clonotype. This chain joins TRBV12-3 or TRBV12-4 and TRBJ2-6; D remains unclear. The V end was cut by 2 bases, the J end by 0 bases, with 5 bases between. The CDR3 extends over 15 amino acids. The CDR3 spells CASSLRVSGANVLTF. The CDR3, as DNA: TGTGCCAGCAGTTTACGTGTCTCTGGGGCCAACGTCCTGACTTTC.

The rearrangement links TRBV7-8 to TRBJ1-4; D may be TRBD1 (6 bases). Trimming shortened V by 1 base and J by 2 bases, and 14 bases separated the two germline ends. This CDR3 is 17 amino acids long. Germline V gene data show CDR1 as SGHVS and CDR2 as FQNEAQ. CDR3 in DNA: TGTGCCAGCAGCTTAGTATCAGGGGATCATACTAATGAAAAACTGTTTTTT. Its protein product is CASSLVSGDHTNEKLFF. Together with reference TRBV7-8 and TRBJ1-4, the CDR3 gives the full variable domain: GAGVSQSPRYKVAKRGQDVALRCDPISGHVSLFWYQQALGQGPEFLTYFQNEAQLDKSGLPSDRFFAERPEGSVSTLKIQRTQQEDSAVYLCASSLVSGDHTNEKLFFGSGTQLSVL.

This clonotype was detected many times. A read error may account for a junction end that differs from germline. This rearrangement joins TRBV3-1 to TRBJ1-1; TRBD1 might be the D (6 bases). This CDR3 has 10 residues. Germline assignment: CDR1 LGHDT and CDR2 YNNKEL (reference sequence). Here the CDR3 DNA reads TGTGCCAGCGGCCAGGGGGAAGCTTTCTTT. Its protein product is CASGQGEAFF.

The rearrangement links TRBV20-1 to TRBJ2-1; 7 bases align to TRBD2. Germline V gene data show CDR1 as DFQATT and CDR2 as SNEGSKA (reference sequence). After removal of 1 base from V and 5 bases from J, the junction contained 11 bases not matched to a gene. The CDR3 sequence is 16 residues long. The CDR3 reads CSARVAAASGHNEQFF. Here the CDR3 DNA reads TGCAGTGCTAGAGTTGCAGCGGCTAGCGGCCACAATGAGCAGTTCTTC.

This chain links TRBV29-1 with TRBJ2-5; TRBD1 matches 7 bases. The V and J ends lost 6 bases and 4 bases, in that order; junction bases with no gene match: 11. There are 14 residues in the CDR3. Germline V gene sequence: CDR1 SQVTM, CDR2 ANQGSEA. DNA for the CDR3: TGCAGCGTAGAACCGACAGGGACCCCAGAGACCCAGTACTTC. Translation gives CSVEPTGTPETQYF.

V usage is TRBV20-1 and J usage is TRBJ2-5; TRBD2 is a possible D gene (5 bases). Germline V lookup: CDR1 DFQATT, CDR2 SNEGSKA (reference sequence). Trimming removed 0 bases at V and 1 base at J, with 15 bases between. The CDR3 loop spans 16 amino acids. The CDR3 protein is CSARDPLAPSQETQYF. CDR3 in DNA: TGCAGTGCTAGAGATCCCCTAGCACCCTCCCAAGAGACCCAGTACTTC.

The V gene is TRBV25-1, the J gene TRBJ2-1, with D tentatively TRBD1 (5 bases). Germline CDR1 reads MGHDK; CDR2 reads SYGVNS. V lost 6 bases to trimming and J lost 5 bases, with 14 bases between them. This CDR3 is 14 amino acids long. The CDR3 DNA reads TGTGCCAGCAGCCGCTCCACAGGTAACAATGAGCAGTTCTTC. The encoded protein is CASSRSTGNNEQFF.

This clonotype was counted at least ten times. V is TRBV7-9 and J is TRBJ2-7, with TRBD1 as a possible D gene (6 bases). Trimming pared 4 bases from V and 2 bases from J, leaving 12 bases between. The CDR3 has 14 residues. Germline assignment: CDR1 SEHNR and CDR2 FQNEAQ (reference sequence). CDR3 DNA: TGTGCCAGCAGCTGGAATAACAGGGCCTACGAGCAGTACTTC. Protein sequence: CASSWNNRAYEQYF.

This clonotype was counted a few times. The chain is built from TRBV9 and TRBJ2-7; D is uncertain. Germline CDR1 SGDLS, CDR2 YYNGEE. This CDR3 spans 14 amino acids. Trimming removed 2 bases from V and 1 base from J, with 10 bases in between. The CDR3 region has the DNA TGTGCCAGCAGCGTCCTTCCAGCATCCTACGAGCAGTACTTC. This gives the protein CASSVLPASYEQYF.

The gene calls are TRBV4-2 and TRBJ2-3; the D call may be TRBD1 or TRBD2 (6 bases each). Germline V gene lookup returns CDR1 LGHNA and CDR2 YNFKEQ. This CDR3 has 15 residues. Deletions cut 0 bases from V and 2 bases from J, with 9 bases between. The CDR3 here is CASSQDGGPTDTQYF. The CDR3 region has the DNA TGTGCCAGCAGCCAAGATGGGGGGCCCACAGATACGCAGTATTTT.

This clonotype has ten or more counts. V usage is TRBV6-5 and J usage is TRBJ2-1; 12 bases are a match to TRBD2. The germline V gene encodes CDR1 MNHEY and CDR2 SVGAGI. This CDR3 has 15 residues. V was pared by 0 bases and J by 15 bases, with 9 bases of the junction left unmatched. The CDR3 protein is CASSYSSSTSGRMFF. The CDR3, as DNA: TGTGCCAGCAGTTACTCGTCCTCGACTAGCGGGAGAATGTTCTTC.

The table lists this clonotype with a few counts. The chain links TRBV5-5 to TRBJ2-1; D gene unclear. The CDR3 sequence is 16 residues long. Looked up from germline, CDR1 is SGHKS and CDR2 is YYEKEE (reference sequence). Between the trimmed V and J ends, which lost 1 base and 0 bases, there was a span of 11 bases. Here the CDR3 DNA reads TGTGCCAGCAGCTTGTCAGACGGACCCTCCTACAATGAGCAGTTCTTC. As protein: CASSLSDGPSYNEQFF.

V gene TRBV7-9 combines with J gene TRBJ1-2; perhaps TRBD1 as D (6 bases). V dropped 6 bases and J dropped 2 bases, with 13 bases sitting between them. Germline CDR1 is SEHNR and CDR2 is FQNEAQ (reference sequence). CDR3 size: 14 residues. The CDR3 reads CASRPGAGNYGYTF. In nucleotides, the CDR3 is TGTGCCAGCAGACCAGGGGCAGGGAACTATGGCTACACCTTC.

The chain links TRBV20-1 to TRBJ2-7; TRBD2 agrees at 8 bases. From germline, CDR1 is DFQATT and CDR2 SNEGSKA (reference sequence). The CDR3 is 14 residues long. Unmatched junction bases numbered 7, after V lost 5 bases and J lost 1 base. CDR3 nucleotide sequence: TGCAGTGCTCTCGAGGCGGGAGGATCCTACGAGCAGTACTTC. Its translation: CSALEAGGSYEQYF.

This clonotype was seen at least ten times. The chain recombines TRBV12-3 or TRBV12-4 with TRBJ2-7; D possibly corresponds to TRBD1 (6 bases). Deletions cut 6 bases from V and 3 bases from J, with 15 bases between. The CDR3 extends over 14 amino acids. The CDR3 protein is CASSPQGANYEQYF. CDR3 coding DNA: TGTGCCAGCAGCCCACAGGGTGCAAACTACGAGCAGTACTTC.

Many counts were recorded for this clonotype. The V and J genes are TRBV29-1 and TRBJ2-3, with TRBD2 matching over 13 bases. Losses at the gene ends were 7 bases for V and 4 bases for J; bases not matched to a gene: 8. The CDR3 consists of 15 residues. CDR1 and CDR2 from the germline V gene are SQVTM and ANQGSEA. This CDR3 is CSARTSGRESDTQYF. CDR3 nucleotide sequence: TGCAGCGCCAGGACTAGCGGGAGAGAATCAGATACGCAGTATTTT.

The chain carries TRBV9 and TRBJ1-1; tentatively, D is TRBD1 (5 bases). The CDR3 sequence is 16 residues long. V lost 0 bases, J lost 4 bases, and 16 bases lay in between. Germline V gene sequence: CDR1 SGDLS, CDR2 YYNGEE. The CDR3 spells CASSVARVAGTTEAFF. CDR3 DNA: TGTGCCAGCAGCGTAGCGAGAGTGGCGGGGACCACTGAAGCTTTCTTT.

The table lists this clonotype with a few counts. The chain joins TRBV20-1 to TRBJ2-7; D may correspond to TRBD1 or TRBD2 (5 bases each). Germline V CDR1 and CDR2: DFQATT, SNEGSKA (reference sequence). This CDR3 has 13 residues. The V gene lost 4 bases and the J gene lost 2 bases, with 12 bases spanning the gap. As DNA, the CDR3 is TGCAGTGCTATCCGGGACGAGCCCTACGAGCAGTACTTC. Protein sequence: CSAIRDEPYEQYF.

The V gene is TRBV5-1, the J gene TRBJ2-1, with 12 bases identical to TRBD1. The length of the CDR3 is 16 residues. Germline V gene sequence: CDR1 SGHRS, CDR2 YFSETQ. V dropped 1 base and J dropped 7; count of bases not matched to a gene: 6. The CDR3 region has the DNA TGCGCCAGCAGCTTGCGGGACAGGGGGCGCCGGAATGAGCAGTTCTTC. The encoded protein is CASSLRDRGRRNEQFF. Full variable domain (remainder filled in from reference TRBV5-1 and TRBJ2-1): KAGVTQTPRYLIKTRGQQVTLSCSPISGHRSVSWYQQTPGQGLQFLFEYFSETQRNKGNFPGRFSGRQFSNSRSEMNVSTLELGDSALYLCASSLRDRGRRNEQFFGPGTRLTVL.

This clonotype was seen a handful of times. This chain links TRBV20-1 with TRBJ2-7; 13 positions match TRBD2. This CDR3 spans 18 amino acids. CDR1 and CDR2 from the germline V gene are DFQATT and SNEGSKA (reference sequence). The junction had 16 bases not matched to a gene; V was cut back by 2 bases and J by 6 bases. The CDR3 coding sequence is TGCAGTGCTAGAACCGGGGAGTGGACTAGCGGGAGAAAAAGCGAGCAGTACTTC. Its translation is CSARTGEWTSGRKSEQYF.

The gene calls are TRBV3-1 and TRBJ2-3, with a weak D call TRBD2 (6 bases). The CDR3 runs to 16 residues. CDR1 is LGHDT and CDR2 is YNNKEL in the germline V gene (reference sequence). Trimming shortened V by 1 base and J by 2 bases, and 13 bases separated the two germline ends. CDR3 DNA sequence: TGTGCCAGCAGCCAAGTACTCGCGGGACCCACAGATACGCAGTATTTT. Its translation: CASSQVLAGPTDTQYF.

The chain links TRBV11-2 to TRBJ2-3; D tentatively fits TRBD1 or TRBD2 (5 bases each). Trimming removed 5 bases from V and 6 bases from J, with 12 bases in between. CDR3 length: 13 residues. Germline-derived CDR1 and CDR2 are SGHAT and FQNNGV. The CDR3 here is CASSPGAADTQYF. The CDR3 DNA sequence: TGTGCCAGCAGCCCCGGGGCGGCGGATACGCAGTATTTT. Full variable domain (outside the CDR3, taken from reference TRBV11-2 and TRBJ2-3): EAGVAQSPRYKIIEKRQSVAFWCNPISGHATLYWYQQILGQGPKLLIQFQNNGVVDDSQLPKDRFSAERLKGVDSTLKIQPAKLEDSAVYLCASSPGAADTQYFGPGTRLTVL.

This clonotype is a singleton in its sample. The chain carries TRBV10-3 and TRBJ1-1, with D unclear. The V end lost 7 bases, the J end lost 1 base, and 7 bases lay between the germline ends. In germline, CDR1 is ENHRY, CDR2 SYGVKD. This CDR3 is built from 12 residues. The CDR3 region has the DNA TGTGCCATCAATCGCGGGAACACTGAAGCTTTCTTT. Encoded protein: CAINRGNTEAFF.

The genes are TRBV20-1 and TRBJ2-7; D is unresolved. With 1 base removed from V and 0 bases from J, the gap between germline ends came to 7 bases. CDR1 and CDR2 (germline): DFQATT, SNEGSKA (reference sequence). The CDR3 is 13 residues long. CDR3 bases: TGCAGTGCTAGAGGTTACAGCTCCTACGAGCAGTACTTC. Encoded protein: CSARGYSSYEQYF.

The V gene is TRBV12-3 or TRBV12-4, the J gene TRBJ2-7, with 8 bases aligning to TRBD1. Trimming removed 3 bases from V and 5 bases from J; junction bases left unmatched: 6. This CDR3 is built from 14 residues. The CDR3 is CASSFEDRVHEQYF. The DNA of the CDR3 is TGTGCCAGCAGTTTCGAGGACAGGGTGCACGAGCAGTACTTC.

The rearrangement links TRBV12-3 or TRBV12-4 to TRBJ2-7; 9 bases fit TRBD2. The CDR3 is made up of 13 amino acids. V shed 10 bases and J 7 bases; nucleotides not matched to a gene: 11. The CDR3 sequence: CATSRGGRGEQYF. CDR3 sequence (DNA): TGTGCCACCTCGAGGGGCGGGAGGGGTGAGCAGTACTTC.

The V gene is TRBV15, the J gene TRBJ2-6; tentative D call: TRBD2 (6 bases). Trimming left V 5 bases short and J 1 base short, with 12 bases between. CDR3 length: 16 residues. The V gene's germline CDR1 is LNHNV and CDR2 YYDKDF (reference sequence). This CDR3 reads CATSGRGMSGANVLTF. The DNA of the CDR3 is TGTGCCACCAGCGGCCGGGGGATGTCTGGGGCCAACGTCCTGACTTTC. Drawing the rest from reference TRBV15 and TRBJ2-6, the complete variable domain is DAMVIQNPRYQVTQFGKPVTLSCSQTLNHNVMYWYQQKSSQAPKLLFHYYDKDFNNEADTPDNFQSRRPNTSFCFLDIRSPGLGDTAMYLCATSGRGMSGANVLTFGAGSRLTVL.

This sequence joins TRBV12-3 or TRBV12-4 and TRBJ2-7; the match to TRBD2 covers 7 bases. The CDR3 runs 13 residues. Unmatched junction bases numbered 6, after V lost 8 bases and J lost 2 bases. Here the CDR3 DNA reads TGTGCCAGCCGTCGGGGGGTGGCCTACGAGCAGTACTTC. This codes for CASRRGVAYEQYF.